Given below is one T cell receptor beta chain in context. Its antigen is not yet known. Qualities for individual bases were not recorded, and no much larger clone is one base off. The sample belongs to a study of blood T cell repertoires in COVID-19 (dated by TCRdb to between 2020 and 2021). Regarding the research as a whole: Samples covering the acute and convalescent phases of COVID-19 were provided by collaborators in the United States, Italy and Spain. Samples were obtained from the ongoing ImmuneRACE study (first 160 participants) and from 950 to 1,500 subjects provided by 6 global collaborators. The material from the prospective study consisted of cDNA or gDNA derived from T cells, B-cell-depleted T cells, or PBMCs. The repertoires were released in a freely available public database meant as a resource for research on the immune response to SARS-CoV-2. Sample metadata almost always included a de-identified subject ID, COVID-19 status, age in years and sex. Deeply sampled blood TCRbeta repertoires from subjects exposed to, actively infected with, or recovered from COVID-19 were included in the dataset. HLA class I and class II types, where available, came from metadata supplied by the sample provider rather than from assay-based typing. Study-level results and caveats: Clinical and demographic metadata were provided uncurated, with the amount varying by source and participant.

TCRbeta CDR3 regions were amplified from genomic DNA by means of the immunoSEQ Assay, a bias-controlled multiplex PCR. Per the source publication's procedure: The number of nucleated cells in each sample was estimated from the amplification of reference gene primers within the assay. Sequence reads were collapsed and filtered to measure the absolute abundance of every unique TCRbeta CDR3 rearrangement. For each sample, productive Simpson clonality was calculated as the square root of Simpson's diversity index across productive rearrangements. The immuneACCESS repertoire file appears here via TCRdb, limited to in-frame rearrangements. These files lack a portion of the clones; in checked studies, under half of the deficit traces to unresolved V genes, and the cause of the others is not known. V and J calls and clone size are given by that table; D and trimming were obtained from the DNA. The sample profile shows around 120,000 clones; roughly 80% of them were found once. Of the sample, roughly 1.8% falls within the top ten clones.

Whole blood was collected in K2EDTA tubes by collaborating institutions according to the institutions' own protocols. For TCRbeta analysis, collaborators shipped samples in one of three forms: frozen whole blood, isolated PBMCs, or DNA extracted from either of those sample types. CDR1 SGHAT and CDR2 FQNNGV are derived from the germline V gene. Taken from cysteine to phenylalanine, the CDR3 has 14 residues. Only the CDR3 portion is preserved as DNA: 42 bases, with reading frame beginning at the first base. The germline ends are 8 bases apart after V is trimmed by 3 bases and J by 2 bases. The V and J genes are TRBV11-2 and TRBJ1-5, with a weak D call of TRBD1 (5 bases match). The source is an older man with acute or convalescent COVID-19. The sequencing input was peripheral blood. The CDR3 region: CASSFQGGNQPQHF. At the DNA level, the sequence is TGTGCCAGCAGCTTTCAGGGTGGCAATCAGCCCCAGCATTTT.